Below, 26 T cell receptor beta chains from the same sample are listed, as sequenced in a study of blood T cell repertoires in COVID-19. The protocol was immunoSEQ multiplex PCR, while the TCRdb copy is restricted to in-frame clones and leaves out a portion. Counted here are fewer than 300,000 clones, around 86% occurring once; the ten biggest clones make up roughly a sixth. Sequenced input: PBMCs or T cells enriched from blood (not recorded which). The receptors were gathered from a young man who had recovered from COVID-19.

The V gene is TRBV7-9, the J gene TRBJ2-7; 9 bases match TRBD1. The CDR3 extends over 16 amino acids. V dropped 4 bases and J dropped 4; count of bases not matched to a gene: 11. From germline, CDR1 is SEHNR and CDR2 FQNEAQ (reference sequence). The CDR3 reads CASSSPYRGLPYEQYF. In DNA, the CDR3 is TGTGCCAGCAGCTCACCGTACAGGGGGCTCCCGTACGAGCAGTACTTC.

For the CDR3, the DNA is TGTGCCAGCAGCTTAAACCCGCCCCCGGATGGCTACACCTTC. This encodes CASSLNPPPDGYTF. The chain uses TRBV7-2 and TRBJ1-2; D is unclear. The germline gives CDR1 SGHTA, CDR2 FQGNSA. V was shortened by 2 bases and J by 6 bases, with 13 bases between the two germline ends. This CDR3 region has 14 residues.

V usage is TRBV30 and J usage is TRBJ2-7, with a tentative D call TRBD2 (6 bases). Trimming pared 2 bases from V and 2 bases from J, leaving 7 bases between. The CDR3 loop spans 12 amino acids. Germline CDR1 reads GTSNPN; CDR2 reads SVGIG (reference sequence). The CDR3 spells CAWSREAYEQYF. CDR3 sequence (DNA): TGTGCCTGGAGTAGGGAGGCCTACGAGCAGTACTTC.

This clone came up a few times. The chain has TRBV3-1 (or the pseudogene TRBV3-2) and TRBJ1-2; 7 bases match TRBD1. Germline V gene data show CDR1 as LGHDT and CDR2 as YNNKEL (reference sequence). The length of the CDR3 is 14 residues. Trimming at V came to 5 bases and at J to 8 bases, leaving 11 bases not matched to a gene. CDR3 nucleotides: TGTGCCAGCAGCACCCGGGGACAGAACATGGGCTACACCTTC. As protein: CASSTRGQNMGYTF.

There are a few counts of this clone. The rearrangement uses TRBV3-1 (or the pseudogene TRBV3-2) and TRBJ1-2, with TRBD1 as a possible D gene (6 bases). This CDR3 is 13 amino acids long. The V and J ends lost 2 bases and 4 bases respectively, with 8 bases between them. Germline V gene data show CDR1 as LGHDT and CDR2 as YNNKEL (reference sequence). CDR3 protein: CASSQQGIYGYTF. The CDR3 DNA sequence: TGTGCCAGCAGCCAACAGGGGATCTATGGCTACACCTTC.

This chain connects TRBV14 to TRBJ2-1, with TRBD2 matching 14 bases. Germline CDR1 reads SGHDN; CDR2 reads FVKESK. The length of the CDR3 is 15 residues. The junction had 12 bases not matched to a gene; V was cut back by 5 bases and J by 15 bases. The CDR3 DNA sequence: TGTGCCAGCAGCAAAGGGGGACTAGCGGGAGTTCCTTGGTTCTTC. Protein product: CASSKGGLAGVPWFF.

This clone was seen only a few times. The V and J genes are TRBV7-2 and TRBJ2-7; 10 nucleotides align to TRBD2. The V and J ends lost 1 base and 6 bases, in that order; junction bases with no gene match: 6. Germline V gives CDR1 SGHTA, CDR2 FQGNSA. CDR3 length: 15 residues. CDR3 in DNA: TGTGCCAGCAGCTTAGAAGCGGGGGGGCCGGCCGAGCAGTACTTC. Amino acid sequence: CASSLEAGGPAEQYF.

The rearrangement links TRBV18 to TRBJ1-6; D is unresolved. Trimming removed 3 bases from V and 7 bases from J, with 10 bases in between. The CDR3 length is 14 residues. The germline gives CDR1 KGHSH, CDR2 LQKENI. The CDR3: CASSPPRINSPLHF. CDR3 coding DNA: TGTGCCAGCTCACCTCCCAGAATAAATTCACCCCTCCACTTT.

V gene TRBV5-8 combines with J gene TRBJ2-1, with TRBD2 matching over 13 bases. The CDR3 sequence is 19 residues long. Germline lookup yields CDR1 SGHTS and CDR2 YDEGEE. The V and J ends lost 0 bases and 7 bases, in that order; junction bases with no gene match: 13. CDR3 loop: CASSLETGLGLAGVNEQFF. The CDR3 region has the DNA TGTGCCAGCAGCTTGGAGACGGGGTTAGGACTAGCGGGAGTAAATGAGCAGTTCTTC.

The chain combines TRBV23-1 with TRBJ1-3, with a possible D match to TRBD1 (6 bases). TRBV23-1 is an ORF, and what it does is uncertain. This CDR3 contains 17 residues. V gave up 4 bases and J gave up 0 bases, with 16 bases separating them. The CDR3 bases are TGCGCCAGCAGTCCTTACAGGGTCCCAATCTCTGGAAACACCATATATTTT. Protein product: CASSPYRVPISGNTIYF.

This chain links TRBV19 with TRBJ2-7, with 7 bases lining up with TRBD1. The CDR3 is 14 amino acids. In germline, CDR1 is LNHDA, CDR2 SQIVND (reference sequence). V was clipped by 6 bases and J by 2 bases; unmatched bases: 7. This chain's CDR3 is CASSGQESTYEQYF. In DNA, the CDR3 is TGTGCCAGTAGCGGACAGGAATCGACCTACGAGCAGTACTTC. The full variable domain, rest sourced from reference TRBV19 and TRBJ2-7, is DGGITQSPKYLFRKEGQNVTLSCEQNLNHDAMYWYRQDPGQGLRLIYYSQIVNDFQKGDIAEGYSVSREKKESFPLTVTSAQKNPTAFYLCASSGQESTYEQYFGPGTRLTVT.

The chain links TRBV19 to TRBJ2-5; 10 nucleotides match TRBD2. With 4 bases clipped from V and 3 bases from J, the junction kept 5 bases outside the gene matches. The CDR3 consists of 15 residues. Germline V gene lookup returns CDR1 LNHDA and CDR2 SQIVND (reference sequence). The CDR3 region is CASSTPSGSKETQYF. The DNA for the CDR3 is TGTGCCAGTAGTACTCCTAGCGGGAGCAAAGAGACCCAGTACTTC.

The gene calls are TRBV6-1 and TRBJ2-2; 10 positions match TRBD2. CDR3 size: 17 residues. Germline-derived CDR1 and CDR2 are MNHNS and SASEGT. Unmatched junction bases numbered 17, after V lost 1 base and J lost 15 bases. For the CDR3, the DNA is TGTGCCAGCAGTGAAGGCTTCTCGACGAGAGTGGGGACTAGCGTGTTTTTT. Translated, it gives CASSEGFSTRVGTSVFF.

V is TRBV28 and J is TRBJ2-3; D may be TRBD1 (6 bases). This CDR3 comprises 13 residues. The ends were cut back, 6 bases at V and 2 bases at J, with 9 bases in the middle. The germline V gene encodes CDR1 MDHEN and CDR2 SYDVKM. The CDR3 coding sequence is TGTGCCAGCAGGAGACAGGTCACAGATACGCAGTATTTT. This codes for CASRRQVTDTQYF.

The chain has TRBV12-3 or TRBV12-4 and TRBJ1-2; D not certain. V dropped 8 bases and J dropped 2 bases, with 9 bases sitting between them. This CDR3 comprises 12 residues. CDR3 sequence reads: CASASGNYGYTF. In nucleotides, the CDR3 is TGTGCCAGCGCCAGCGGGAACTATGGCTACACCTTC.

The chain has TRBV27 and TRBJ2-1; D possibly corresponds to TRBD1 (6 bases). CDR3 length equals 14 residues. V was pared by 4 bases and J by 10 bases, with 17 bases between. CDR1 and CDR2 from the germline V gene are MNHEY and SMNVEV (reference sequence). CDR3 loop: CASSWSQGNREQFF. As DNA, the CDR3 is TGTGCCAGCAGTTGGTCACAGGGCAATCGCGAGCAGTTCTTC.

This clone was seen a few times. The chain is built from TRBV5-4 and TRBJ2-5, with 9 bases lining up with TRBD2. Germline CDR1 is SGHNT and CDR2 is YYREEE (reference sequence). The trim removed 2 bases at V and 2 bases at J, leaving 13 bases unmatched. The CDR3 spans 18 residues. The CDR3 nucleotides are TGTGCCAGCAGCTTTCCTCTGGGGCGGGGGGGAACACAAGAGACCCAGTACTTC. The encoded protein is CASSFPLGRGGTQETQYF.

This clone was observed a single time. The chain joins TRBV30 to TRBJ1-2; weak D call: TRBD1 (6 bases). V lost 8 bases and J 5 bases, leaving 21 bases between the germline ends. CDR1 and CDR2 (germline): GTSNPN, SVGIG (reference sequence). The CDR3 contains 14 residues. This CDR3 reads CASGVGMRGYGYTF. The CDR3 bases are TGTGCCAGTGGAGTGGGAATGAGGGGGTATGGCTACACCTTC.

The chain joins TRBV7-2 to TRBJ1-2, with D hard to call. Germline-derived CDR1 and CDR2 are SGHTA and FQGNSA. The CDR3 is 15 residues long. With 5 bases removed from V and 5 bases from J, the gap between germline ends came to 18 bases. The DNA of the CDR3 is TGTGCCAGCAGCCCCGGACTCCGAGCCGGTTATGGCTACACCTTC. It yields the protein CASSPGLRAGYGYTF.

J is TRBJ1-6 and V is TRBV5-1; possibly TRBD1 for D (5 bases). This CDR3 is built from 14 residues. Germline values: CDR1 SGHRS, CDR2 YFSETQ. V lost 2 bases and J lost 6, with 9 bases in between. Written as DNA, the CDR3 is TGCGCCAGCAGCTTAGGAGGGGTTAATTCACCCCTCCACTTT. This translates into CASSLGGVNSPLHF.

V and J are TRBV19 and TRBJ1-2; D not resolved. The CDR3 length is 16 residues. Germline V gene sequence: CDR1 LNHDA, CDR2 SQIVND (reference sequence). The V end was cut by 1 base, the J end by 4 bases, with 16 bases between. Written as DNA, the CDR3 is TGTGCCAGTAGTATAGTCTCGCGGGGAAGCTTCTATGGCTACACCTTC. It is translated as CASSIVSRGSFYGYTF.

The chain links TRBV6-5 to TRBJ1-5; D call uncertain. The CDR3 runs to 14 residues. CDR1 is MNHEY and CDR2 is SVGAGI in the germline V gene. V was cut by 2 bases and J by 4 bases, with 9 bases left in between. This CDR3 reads CASSYRRQNQPQHF. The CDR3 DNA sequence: TGTGCCAGCAGTTACCGGCGGCAGAATCAGCCCCAGCATTTT.

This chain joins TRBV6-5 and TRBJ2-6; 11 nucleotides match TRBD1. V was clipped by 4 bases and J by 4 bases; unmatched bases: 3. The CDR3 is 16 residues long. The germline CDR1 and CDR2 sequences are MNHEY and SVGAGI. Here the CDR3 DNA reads TGTGCCAGCAGTTTGGACAGGGGGCGAGGGGCCAACGTCCTGACTTTC. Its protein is CASSLDRGRGANVLTF.

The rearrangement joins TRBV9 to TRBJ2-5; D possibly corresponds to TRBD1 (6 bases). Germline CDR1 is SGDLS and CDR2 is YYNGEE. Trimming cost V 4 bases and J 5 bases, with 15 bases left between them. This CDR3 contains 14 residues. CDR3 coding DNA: TGTGCCAGCAGCCCAGGACAGCTGAAGGAGACCCAGTACTTC. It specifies CASSPGQLKETQYF.

CDR3 nucleotide sequence: TGTGCCAGCAGTCCCGGGACACACTCTTCCTATGGCTACACCTTC. Protein: CASSPGTHSSYGYTF. The gene calls are TRBV2 and TRBJ1-2, with a tentative D call TRBD1 (6 bases). The ends were cut back, 5 bases at V and 4 bases at J, with 17 bases in the middle. The CDR3 loop spans 15 amino acids. CDR1 and CDR2 from the germline V gene are SNHLY and FYNNEI.

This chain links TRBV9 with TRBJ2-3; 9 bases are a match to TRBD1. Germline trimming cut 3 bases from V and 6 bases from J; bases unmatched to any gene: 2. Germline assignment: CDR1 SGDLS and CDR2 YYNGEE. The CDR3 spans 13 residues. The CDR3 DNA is TGTGCCAGCAGCGCCGGACAGGGGGATACGCAGTATTTT. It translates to CASSAGQGDTQYF.